The clone carrying this TCR beta chain was found a few times. An end of the junction does not agree with germline; a read error may underlie this. The CDR3 covers 16 residues. Germline V gene data show CDR1 as SGHDT and CDR2 as YYEEEE. One entry per CDR3 protein results from TCRdb running MiXCR on the reads. Of some 3,500 distinct CDR3 sequences listed, roughly 15% are singletons. The data were taken from a study of liver allograft versus peripheral blood T cells. Study-level information: Recipients' peripheral blood supplied the T cell receptor repertoires against which those in transplanted livers were compared.

The source of this sequence is a human patient who had a liver transplant. A share of the T cells may be of graft donor origin. This chain joins TRBV5-6 and TRBJ2-7, with 8 bases lining up with TRBD2. CDR3 bases: TGTGCCAGCAGCTTGGAGTCTAGCGGGCTTTCCTATGAGCAGTACTTC. Amino acids: CASSLESSGLSYEQYF.